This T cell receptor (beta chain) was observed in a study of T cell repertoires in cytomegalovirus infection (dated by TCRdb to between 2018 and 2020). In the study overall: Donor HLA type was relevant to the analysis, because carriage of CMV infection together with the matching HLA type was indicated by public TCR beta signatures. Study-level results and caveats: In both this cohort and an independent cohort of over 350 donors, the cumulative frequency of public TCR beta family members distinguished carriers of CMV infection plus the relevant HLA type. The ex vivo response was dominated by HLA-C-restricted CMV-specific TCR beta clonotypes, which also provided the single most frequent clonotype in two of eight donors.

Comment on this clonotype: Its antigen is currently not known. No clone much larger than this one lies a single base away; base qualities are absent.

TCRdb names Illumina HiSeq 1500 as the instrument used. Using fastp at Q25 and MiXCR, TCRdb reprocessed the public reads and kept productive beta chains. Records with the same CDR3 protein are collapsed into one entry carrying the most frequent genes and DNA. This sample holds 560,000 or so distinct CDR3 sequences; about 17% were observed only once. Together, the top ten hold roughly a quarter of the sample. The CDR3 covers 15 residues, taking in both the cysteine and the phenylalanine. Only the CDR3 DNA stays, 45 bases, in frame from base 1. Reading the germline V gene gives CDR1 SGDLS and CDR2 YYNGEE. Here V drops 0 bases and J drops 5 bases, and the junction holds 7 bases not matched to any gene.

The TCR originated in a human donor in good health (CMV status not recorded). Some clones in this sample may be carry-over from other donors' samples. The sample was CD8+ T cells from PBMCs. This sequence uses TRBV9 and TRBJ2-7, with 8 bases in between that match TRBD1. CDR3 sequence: CASSVVGTGMDEQYF. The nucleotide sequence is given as TGTGCCAGCAGCGTAGTGGGGACAGGCATGGACGAGCAGTACTTC.